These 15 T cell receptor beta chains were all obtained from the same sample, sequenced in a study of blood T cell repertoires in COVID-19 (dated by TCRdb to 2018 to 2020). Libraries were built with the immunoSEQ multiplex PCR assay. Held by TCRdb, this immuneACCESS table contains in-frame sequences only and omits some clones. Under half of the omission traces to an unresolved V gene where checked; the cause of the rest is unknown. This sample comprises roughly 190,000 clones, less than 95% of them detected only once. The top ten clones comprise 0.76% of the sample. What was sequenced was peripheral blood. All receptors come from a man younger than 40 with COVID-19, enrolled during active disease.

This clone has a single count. This CDR3 is CASSEGQPNQPQHF. The CDR3 coding sequence is TGTGCCAGCAGCGAAGGACAGCCTAATCAGCCCCAGCATTTT. The J gene is TRBJ1-5, the V gene TRBV7-3; tentative D call: TRBD1 (6 bases). In germline, CDR1 is SGHTA, CDR2 FQGTGA. The CDR3 consists of 14 residues. Deletions cut 5 bases from V and 4 bases from J, with 12 bases between.

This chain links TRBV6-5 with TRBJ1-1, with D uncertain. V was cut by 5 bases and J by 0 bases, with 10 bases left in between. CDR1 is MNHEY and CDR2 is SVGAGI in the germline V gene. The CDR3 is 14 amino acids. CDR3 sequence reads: CASSQIQMNTEAFF. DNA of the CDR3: TGTGCCAGCAGTCAGATTCAGATGAACACTGAAGCTTTCTTT.

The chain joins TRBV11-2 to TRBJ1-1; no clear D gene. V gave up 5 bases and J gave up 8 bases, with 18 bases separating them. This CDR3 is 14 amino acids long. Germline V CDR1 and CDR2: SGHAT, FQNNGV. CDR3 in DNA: TGTGCCAGCAGCCTCACCCGTAGGACTACCGAAGCTTTCTTT. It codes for CASSLTRRTTEAFF.

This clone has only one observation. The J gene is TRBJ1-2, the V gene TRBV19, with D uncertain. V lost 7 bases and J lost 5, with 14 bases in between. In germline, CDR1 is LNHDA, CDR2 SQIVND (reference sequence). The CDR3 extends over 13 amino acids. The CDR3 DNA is TGTGCCAGTACCTATGTCCGGGGTTATGGCTACACCTTC. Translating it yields CASTYVRGYGYTF.

The CDR3 loop is CASSYSRGDSGNTIYF. The CDR3 DNA is TGTGCCAGCAGTTACTCGCGAGGAGACTCTGGAAACACCATATATTTT. This sequence joins TRBV6-5 and TRBJ1-3; no clear D. The CDR3 runs 16 residues. Germline V gives CDR1 MNHEY, CDR2 SVGAGI. The V end was cut by 0 bases, the J end by 0 bases, with 9 bases between.

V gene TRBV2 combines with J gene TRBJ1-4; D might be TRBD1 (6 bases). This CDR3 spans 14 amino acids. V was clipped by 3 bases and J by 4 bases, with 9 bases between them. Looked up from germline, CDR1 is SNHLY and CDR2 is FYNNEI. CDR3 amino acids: CASSDGQSNEKLFF. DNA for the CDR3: TGTGCCAGCAGTGATGGACAGAGTAATGAAAAACTGTTTTTT.

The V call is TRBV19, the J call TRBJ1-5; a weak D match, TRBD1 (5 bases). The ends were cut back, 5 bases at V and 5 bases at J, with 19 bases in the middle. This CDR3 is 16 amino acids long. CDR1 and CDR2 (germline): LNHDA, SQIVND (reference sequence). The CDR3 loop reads CASSVKMEGSHQPQHF. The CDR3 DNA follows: TGTGCCAGTAGTGTGAAAATGGAGGGGAGCCATCAGCCCCAGCATTTT.

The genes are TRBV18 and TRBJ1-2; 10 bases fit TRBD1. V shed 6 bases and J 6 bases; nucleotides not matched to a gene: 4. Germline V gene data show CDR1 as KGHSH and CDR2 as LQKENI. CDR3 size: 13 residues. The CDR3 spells CASSQGQGNGYTF. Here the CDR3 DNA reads TGTGCCAGCTCGCAGGGACAGGGGAATGGCTACACCTTC. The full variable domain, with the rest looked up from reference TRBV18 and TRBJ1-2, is NAGVMQNPRHLVRRRGQEARLRCSPMKGHSHVYWYRQLPEEGLKFMVYLQKENIIDESGMPKERFSAEFPKEGPSILRIQQVVRGDSAAYFCASSQGQGNGYTFGSGTRLTVV.

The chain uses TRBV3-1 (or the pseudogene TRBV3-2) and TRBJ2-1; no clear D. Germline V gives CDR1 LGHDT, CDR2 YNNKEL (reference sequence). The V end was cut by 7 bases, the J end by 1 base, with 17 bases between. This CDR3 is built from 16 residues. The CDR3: CASTNLVGTSYNEQFF. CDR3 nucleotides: TGTGCCAGCACCAACCTAGTTGGTACTTCCTACAATGAGCAGTTCTTC.

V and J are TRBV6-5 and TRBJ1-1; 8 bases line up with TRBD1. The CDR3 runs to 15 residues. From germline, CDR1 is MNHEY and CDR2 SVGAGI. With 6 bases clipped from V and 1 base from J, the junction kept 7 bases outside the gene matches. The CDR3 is CASRTGAPWNTEAFF. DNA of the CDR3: TGTGCCAGCAGGACAGGGGCACCCTGGAACACTGAAGCTTTCTTT.

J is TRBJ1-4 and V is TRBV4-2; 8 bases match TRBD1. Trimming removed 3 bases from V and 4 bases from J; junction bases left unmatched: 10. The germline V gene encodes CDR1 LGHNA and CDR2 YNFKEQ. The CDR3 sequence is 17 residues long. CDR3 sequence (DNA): TGTGCCAGCAGCCAGGCTGGCCCCGGACAGGGTAATGAAAAACTGTTTTTT. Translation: CASSQAGPGQGNEKLFF.

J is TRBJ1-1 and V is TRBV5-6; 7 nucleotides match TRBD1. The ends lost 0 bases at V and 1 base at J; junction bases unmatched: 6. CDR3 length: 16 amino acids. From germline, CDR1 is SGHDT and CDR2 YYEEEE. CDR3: CASSLVGGGRNTEAFF. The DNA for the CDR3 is TGTGCCAGCAGCTTGGTAGGGGGCGGTCGGAACACTGAAGCTTTCTTT.

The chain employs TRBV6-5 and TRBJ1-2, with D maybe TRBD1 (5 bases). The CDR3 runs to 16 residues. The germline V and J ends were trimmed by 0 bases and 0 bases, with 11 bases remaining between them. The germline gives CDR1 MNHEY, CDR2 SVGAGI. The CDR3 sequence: CASSYSRDFSNYGYTF. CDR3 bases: TGTGCCAGCAGTTACTCTCGGGACTTCTCTAACTATGGCTACACCTTC.

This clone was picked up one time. The CDR3 loop is CASIQGENQPQHF. DNA of the CDR3: TGTGCCAGTATACAGGGAGAGAATCAGCCCCAGCATTTT. J is TRBJ1-5 and V is TRBV2, with D maybe TRBD1 (6 bases). The length of the CDR3 is 13 residues. V lost 9 bases to trimming and J lost 4 bases, with 13 bases between them. Per germline, CDR1 SNHLY and CDR2 FYNNEI.

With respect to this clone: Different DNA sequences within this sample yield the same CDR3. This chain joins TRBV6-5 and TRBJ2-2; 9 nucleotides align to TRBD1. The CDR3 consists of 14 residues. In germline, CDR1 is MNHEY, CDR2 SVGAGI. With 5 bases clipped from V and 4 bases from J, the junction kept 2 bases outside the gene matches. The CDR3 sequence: CASSRTGATGELFF. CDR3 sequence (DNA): TGTGCCAGCAGTCGGACAGGGGCCACCGGGGAGCTGTTTTTT.